This T cell receptor (beta chain) was profiled in a study of blood T cell repertoires in COVID-19. Overall study: Sources were T cells, B-cell-depleted T cells, or PBMCs; the material itself was cDNA or gDNA.

This CDR3 comprises 16 residues. Germline assignment: CDR1 SGHNT and CDR2 YYREEE (reference sequence). V lost 0 bases, J lost 5 bases, and 6 bases stayed unmatched. Source study methods: By means of reference gene primer amplification, nucleated cell counts were estimated. The table came from immunoSEQ multiplex PCR; TCRdb's copy has only in-frame clones and leaves some out. The V and J calls and clone size were taken over from that table, and D and trimming were inferred from the DNA. The data contain 250,000 or so clones, around nine tenths of them seen just once; the ten biggest clones take up approximately 10%.

The source is a man aged 35 to 55 with active or convalescent COVID-19. The chain recombines TRBV5-4 with TRBJ1-2; 11 bases map to TRBD1. The sample taken for sequencing was peripheral blood. CDR3 nucleotide sequence: TGTGCCAGCAGCTTGGGAGCCGGGACAGGGGGTTATGGCTACACCTTC. Encoded protein: CASSLGAGTGGYGYTF.